This T cell receptor beta chain was sequenced for a study of cytomegalovirus exposure and HLA in healthy donors. General study results and limits: According to an earlier analysis, most TCR beta V segments yielded productive rearrangements about 87% or about 30% of the time. Immune exposure was documented only through CMV serostatus.

About this clone: The target antigen is unknown.

Healthy bone marrow donors supplied every sample. PCR amplification relied on 60 Vbeta primers (plus 13 Jbeta primers). The data were produced by immunoSEQ multiplex PCR, yet TCRdb's version contains in-frame clones alone and is incomplete. The sample includes tens of thousands of clones, 75% to 85% of them seen just once. The sequence was obtained from a man aged 65 to 85 in good health and CMV-seropositive. Sequencing input: PBMCs.

CDR3 sequence reads: CASSNGLAGWVGNEQFF. The CDR3 DNA sequence: TGTGCCAGCAGCAACGGACTAGCGGGGTGGGTGGGTAATGAGCAGTTCTTC. The rearrangement uses TRBV7-9 and TRBJ2-1; 12 bases line up with TRBD2. The CDR3 has 17 amino acids. Losses at the gene ends were 5 bases for V and 7 bases for J; bases not matched to a gene: 12. Germline-derived CDR1 and CDR2 are SEHNR and FQNEAQ (reference sequence). The entire variable domain, with the rest obtained from reference TRBV7-9 and TRBJ2-1, is as follows: DTGVSQNPRHKITKRGQNVTFRCDPISEHNRLYWYRQTLGQGPEFLTYFQNEAQLEKSRLLSDRFSAERPKGSFSTLEIQRTEQGDSAMYLCASSNGLAGWVGNEQFFGPGTRLTVL.